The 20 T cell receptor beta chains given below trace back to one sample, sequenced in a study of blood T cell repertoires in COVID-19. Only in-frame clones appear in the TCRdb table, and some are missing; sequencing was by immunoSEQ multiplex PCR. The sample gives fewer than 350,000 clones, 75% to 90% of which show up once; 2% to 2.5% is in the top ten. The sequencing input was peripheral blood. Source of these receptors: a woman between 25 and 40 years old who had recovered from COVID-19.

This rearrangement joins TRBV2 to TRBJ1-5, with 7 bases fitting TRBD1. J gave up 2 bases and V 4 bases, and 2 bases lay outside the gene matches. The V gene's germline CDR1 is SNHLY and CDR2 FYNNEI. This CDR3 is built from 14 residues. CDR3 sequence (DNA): TGTGCCAGCAGTGTTGACAGGGGCAATCAGCCCCAGCATTTT. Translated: CASSVDRGNQPQHF.

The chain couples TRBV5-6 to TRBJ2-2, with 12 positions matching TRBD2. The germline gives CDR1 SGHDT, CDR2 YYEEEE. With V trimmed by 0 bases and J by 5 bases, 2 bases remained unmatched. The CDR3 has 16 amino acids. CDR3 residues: CASSLALAGGTGELFF. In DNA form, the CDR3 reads TGTGCCAGCAGCTTGGCGCTAGCGGGAGGGACCGGGGAGCTGTTTTTT. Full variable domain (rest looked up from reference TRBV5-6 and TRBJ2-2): DAGVTQSPTHLIKTRGQQVTLRCSPKSGHDTVSWYQQALGQGPQFIFQYYEEEERQRGNFPDRFSGHQFPNYSSELNVNALLLGDSALYLCASSLALAGGTGELFFGEGSRLTVL.

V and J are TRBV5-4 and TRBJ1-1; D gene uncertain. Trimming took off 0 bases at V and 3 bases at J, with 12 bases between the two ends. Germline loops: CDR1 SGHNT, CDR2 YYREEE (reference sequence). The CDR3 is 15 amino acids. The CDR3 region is CASSLDISADTEAFF. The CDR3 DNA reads TGTGCCAGCAGCTTGGACATTAGTGCGGACACTGAAGCTTTCTTT.

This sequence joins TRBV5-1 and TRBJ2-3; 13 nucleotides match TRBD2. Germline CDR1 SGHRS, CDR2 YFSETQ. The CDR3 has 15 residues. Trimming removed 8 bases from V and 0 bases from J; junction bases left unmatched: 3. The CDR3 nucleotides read TGCGCCAGTGGGACTAGCGGGGACAGCACAGATACGCAGTATTTT. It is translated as CASGTSGDSTDTQYF.

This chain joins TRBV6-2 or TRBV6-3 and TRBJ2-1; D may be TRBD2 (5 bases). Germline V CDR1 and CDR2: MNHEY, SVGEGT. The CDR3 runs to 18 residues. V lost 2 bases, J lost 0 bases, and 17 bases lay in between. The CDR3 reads CASSYRVIEGHSYNEQFF. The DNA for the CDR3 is TGTGCCAGCAGTTACAGGGTGATTGAGGGCCACTCCTACAATGAGCAGTTCTTC.

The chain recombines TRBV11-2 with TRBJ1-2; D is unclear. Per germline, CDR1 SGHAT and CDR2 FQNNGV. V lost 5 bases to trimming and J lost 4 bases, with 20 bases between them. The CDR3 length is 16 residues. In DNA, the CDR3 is TGTGCCAGCAGCGCAAGCGGGCCTTCTGGCGGCTATGGCTACACCTTC. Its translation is CASSASGPSGGYGYTF.

The CDR3 nucleotides read TGTGCCTGGAGTGTCGGGGTTGGCCATGAGCAGTTCTTC. Translating gives CAWSVGVGHEQFF. The V and J genes are TRBV30 and TRBJ2-1; tentative D call: TRBD2 (5 bases). Germline values: CDR1 GTSNPN, CDR2 SVGIG (reference sequence). V was clipped by 0 bases and J by 8 bases, with 11 bases between them. The CDR3 length is 13 residues.

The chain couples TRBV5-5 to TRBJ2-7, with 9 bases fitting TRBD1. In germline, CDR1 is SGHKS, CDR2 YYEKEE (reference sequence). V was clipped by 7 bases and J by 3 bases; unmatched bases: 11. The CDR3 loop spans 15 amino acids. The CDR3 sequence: CASRPSGTGSYEQYF. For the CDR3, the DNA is TGTGCCAGCCGTCCTTCCGGGACAGGGAGCTACGAGCAGTACTTC.

For the CDR3, the DNA is TGTGCCAGCAGCCCAGACAGATACTCTGGAAACACCATATATTTT. Translated: CASSPDRYSGNTIYF. This chain joins TRBV11-2 and TRBJ1-3, with D perhaps matching TRBD1 (5 bases). There are 15 residues in the CDR3. Germline V lookup: CDR1 SGHAT, CDR2 FQNNGV. V lost 5 bases and J 0 bases, leaving 11 bases between the germline ends.

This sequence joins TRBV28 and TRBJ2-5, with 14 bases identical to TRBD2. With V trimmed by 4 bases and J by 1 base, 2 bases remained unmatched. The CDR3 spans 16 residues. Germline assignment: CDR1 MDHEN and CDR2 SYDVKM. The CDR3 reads CASSSGLAGVQETQYF. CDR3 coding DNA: TGTGCCAGCAGTTCGGGACTAGCGGGAGTCCAAGAGACCCAGTACTTC. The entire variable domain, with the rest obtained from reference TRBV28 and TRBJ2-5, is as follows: DVKVTQSSRYLVKRTGEKVFLECVQDMDHENMFWYRQDPGLGLRLIYFSYDVKMKEKGDIPEGYSVSREKKERFSLILESASTNQTSMYLCASSSGLAGVQETQYFGPGTRLLVL.

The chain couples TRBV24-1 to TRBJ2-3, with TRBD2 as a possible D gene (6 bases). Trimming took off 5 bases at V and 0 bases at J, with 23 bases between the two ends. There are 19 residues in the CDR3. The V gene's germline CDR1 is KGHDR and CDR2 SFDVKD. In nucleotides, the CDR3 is TGTGCCACCAGTGGTCGGGGGATAAAGAGATTATCTAGCACAGATACGCAGTATTTT. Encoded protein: CATSGRGIKRLSSTDTQYF.

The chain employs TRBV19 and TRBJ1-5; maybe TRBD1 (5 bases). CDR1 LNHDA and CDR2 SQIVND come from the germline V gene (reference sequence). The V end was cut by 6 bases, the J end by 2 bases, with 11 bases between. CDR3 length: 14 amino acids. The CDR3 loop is CASSQRGGNQPQHF. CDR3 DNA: TGTGCCAGTAGCCAGCGGGGGGGCAATCAGCCCCAGCATTTT.

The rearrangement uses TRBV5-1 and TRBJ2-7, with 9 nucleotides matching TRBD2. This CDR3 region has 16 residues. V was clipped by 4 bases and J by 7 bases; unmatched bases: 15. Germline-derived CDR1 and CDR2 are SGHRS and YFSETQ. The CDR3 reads CASSPRASGTAEEQYF. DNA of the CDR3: TGCGCCAGCAGCCCAAGGGCTAGCGGGACTGCGGAGGAGCAGTACTTC. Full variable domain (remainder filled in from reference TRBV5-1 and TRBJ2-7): KAGVTQTPRYLIKTRGQQVTLSCSPISGHRSVSWYQQTPGQGLQFLFEYFSETQRNKGNFPGRFSGRQFSNSRSEMNVSTLELGDSALYLCASSPRASGTAEEQYFGPGTRLTVT.

This CDR3 is CASSLREEQFF. CDR3 sequence (DNA): TGTGCCAGCAGTTTGCGGGAGGAGCAGTTCTTC. The chain employs TRBV12-3 or TRBV12-4 and TRBJ2-1; 7 bases fit TRBD2. The CDR3 is made up of 11 amino acids. V trimming: 3 bases; J trimming: 10 bases; junction bases outside the gene matches: 0.

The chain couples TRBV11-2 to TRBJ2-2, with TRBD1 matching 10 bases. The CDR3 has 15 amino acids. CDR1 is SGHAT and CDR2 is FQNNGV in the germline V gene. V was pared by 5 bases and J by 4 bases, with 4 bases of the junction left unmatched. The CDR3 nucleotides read TGTGCCAGCAGCCCAGACAGGGGGCCCACCGGGGAGCTGTTTTTT. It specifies CASSPDRGPTGELFF.

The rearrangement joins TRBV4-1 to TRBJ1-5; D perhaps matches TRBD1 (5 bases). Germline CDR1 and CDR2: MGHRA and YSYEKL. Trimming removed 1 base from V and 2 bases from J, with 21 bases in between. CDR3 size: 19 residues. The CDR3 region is CASSQVGGPGQRGNQPQHF. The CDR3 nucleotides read TGCGCCAGCAGCCAAGTCGGAGGGCCGGGGCAACGGGGCAATCAGCCCCAGCATTTT.

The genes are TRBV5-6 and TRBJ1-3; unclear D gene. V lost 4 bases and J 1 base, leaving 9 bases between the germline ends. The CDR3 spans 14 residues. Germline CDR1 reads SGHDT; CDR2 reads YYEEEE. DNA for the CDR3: TGTGCCAGCAGCCCCGGTACGTCTGGAAACACCATATATTTT. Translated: CASSPGTSGNTIYF.

The CDR3 sequence: CASSPHLAAGELFF. In DNA form, the CDR3 reads TGTGCCAGCAGCCCCCATTTAGCGGCCGGGGAGCTGTTTTTT. This chain connects TRBV11-2 to TRBJ2-2; TRBD2 is a possible D gene (6 bases). V dropped 5 bases and J dropped 6 bases, with 13 bases sitting between them. The germline CDR1 and CDR2 sequences are SGHAT and FQNNGV. The CDR3 is made up of 14 amino acids.

CDR3 residues: CASSLRQPSFYNEQFF. The CDR3 DNA reads as TGTGCCAGCAGTTTACGACAGCCGAGCTTTTACAATGAGCAGTTCTTC. The chain couples TRBV27 to TRBJ2-1; possibly TRBD1 for D (5 bases). Per germline, CDR1 MNHEY and CDR2 SMNVEV (reference sequence). Trimming stripped 2 bases from V and 4 bases from J, with 15 bases between. There are 16 residues in the CDR3.

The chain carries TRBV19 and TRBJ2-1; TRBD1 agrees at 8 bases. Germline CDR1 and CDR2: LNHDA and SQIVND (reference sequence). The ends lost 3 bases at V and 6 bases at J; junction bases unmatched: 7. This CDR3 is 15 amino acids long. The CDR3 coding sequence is TGTGCCAGTAGTATTGACAGGGGACGAATCAATGAGCAGTTCTTC. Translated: CASSIDRGRINEQFF.